This T cell receptor (beta chain) was identified in a study of blood T cell repertoires in COVID-19. Study details: Donors in the United States, Italy and Spain gave samples during acute or convalescent COVID-19. From T cells, B-cell-depleted T cells, or PBMCs came the material, which was cDNA or gDNA.

Per germline, CDR1 SNHLY and CDR2 FYNNEI. The ends were cut back, 4 bases at V and 3 bases at J, with 13 bases in the middle. CDR3 size: 15 residues. TCRdb's copy holds only in-frame clones and misses some; the assay was immunoSEQ multiplex PCR. Of some 80,000 clones detected, 86% appear once; the ten largest clones hold 15% to 20%. Sequences were obtained from peripheral blood. The chain combines TRBV2 with TRBJ1-5, with a weak D call TRBD1 (5 bases). The TCR was taken from a human donor in a cohort sampled during active COVID-19. This CDR3 is CASSVGQGNNQPQHF. The CDR3, as DNA: TGTGCCAGCAGTGTTGGCCAGGGAAACAATCAGCCCCAGCATTTT.